Shown below are 5 T cell receptor beta chains from a single sample sequenced in a study of CD8+ T cells in alopecia areata. Reverse transcription of extracted RNA yielded cDNA, which provided the sequencing template. Repertoires were generated with immunoSEQ multiplex PCR, while TCRdb's copy carries only in-frame clones and drops some. The data hold 150,000 to 200,000 clones, with roughly 60% observed a single time. The treatment is: oral pan-JAK inhibitor, 5-10 mg twice daily. Here the sequenced sample was CD4+ T cells sorted from blood, taken at week 24, from a patient treated with tofacitinib. The receptor source for this set is a human donor with alopecia areata.

This chain uses TRBV2 with TRBJ2-3; TRBD1 or TRBD2 may be the D gene (5 bases each). V dropped 6 bases and J dropped 0 bases, with 10 bases sitting between them. This CDR3 has 14 residues. Germline V gene sequence: CDR1 SNHLY, CDR2 FYNNEI. This CDR3 is CASSGTVSTDTQYF. The CDR3 nucleotides are TGTGCCAGCAGCGGGACCGTTAGCACAGATACGCAGTATTTT.

V is TRBV29-1 and J is TRBJ2-7; D ambiguous. The germline V and J ends were trimmed by 3 bases and 5 bases, with 8 bases remaining between them. There are 11 residues in the CDR3. Germline V gene lookup returns CDR1 SQVTM and CDR2 ANQGSEA. The CDR3: CSVDSGHEQYF. Here the CDR3 DNA reads TGCAGCGTTGATTCGGGCCACGAGCAGTACTTC.

The V call is TRBV30, the J call TRBJ1-2; D is unresolved. Trimming left V 5 bases short and J 8 bases short, with 15 bases between. Germline V gene sequence: CDR1 GTSNPN, CDR2 SVGIG (reference sequence). This CDR3 has 12 residues. In nucleotides, the CDR3 is TGTGCCTGGGGGCCCCCTTTGGGCGGCTACACCTTC. This sequence encodes CAWGPPLGGYTF.

This chain links TRBV9 with TRBJ2-7; 7 bases are a match to TRBD1. Trimming removed 1 base from V and 2 bases from J; junction bases left unmatched: 3. The CDR3 loop spans 14 amino acids. Per the germline V gene, CDR1 is SGDLS and CDR2 is YYNGEE. The CDR3 loop is CASSVTGVTYEQYF. CDR3 in DNA: TGTGCCAGCAGCGTAACAGGGGTGACCTACGAGCAGTACTTC.

The rearrangement joins TRBV4-3 to TRBJ2-1, with TRBD2 matching over 9 bases. The germline V gene encodes CDR1 LGHNA and CDR2 YSLEER. This CDR3 comprises 16 residues. Germline trimming cut 0 bases from V and 4 bases from J; bases unmatched to any gene: 4. CDR3 in amino acids: CASSQEQRGAYNEQFF. DNA of the CDR3: TGCGCCAGCAGCCAAGAGCAGCGGGGGGCTTACAATGAGCAGTTCTTC.